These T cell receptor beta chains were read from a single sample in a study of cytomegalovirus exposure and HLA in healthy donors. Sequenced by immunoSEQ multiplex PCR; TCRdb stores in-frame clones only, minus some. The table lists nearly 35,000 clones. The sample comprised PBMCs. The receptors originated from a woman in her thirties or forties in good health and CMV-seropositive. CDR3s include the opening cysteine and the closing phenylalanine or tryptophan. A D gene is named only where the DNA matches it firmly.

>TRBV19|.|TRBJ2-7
CASSIALARAGDGYEQYF
TGTGCCAGTAGTATAGCCCTCGCCCGTGCAGGGGACGGCTACGAGCAGTACTTC
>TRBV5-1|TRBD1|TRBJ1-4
CASSLGDRGPEKLFF
TGCGCCAGCAGCTTGGGGGACAGGGGGCCTGAAAAACTGTTTTTT
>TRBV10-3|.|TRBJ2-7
CAISDPKGPTYEQYF
TGTGCCATCAGTGACCCGAAGGGGCCCACCTACGAGCAGTACTTC
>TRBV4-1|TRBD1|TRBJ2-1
CASSPRDRDNEQFF
TGCGCCAGCAGCCCCCGGGACAGGGACAATGAGCAGTTCTTC
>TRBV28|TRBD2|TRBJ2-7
CASSLWREGLGEQYF
TGTGCCAGCAGTTTATGGCGGGAGGGCCTTGGGGAGCAGTACTTC
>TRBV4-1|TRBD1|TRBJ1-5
CASSPWSGGSNQPQHF
TGCGCCAGCAGCCCATGGTCAGGGGGGAGCAATCAGCCCCAGCATTTT
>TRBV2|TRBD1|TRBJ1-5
CASSAGTGEQPQHF
TGTGCCAGCAGTGCAGGGACAGGGGAACAGCCCCAGCATTTT
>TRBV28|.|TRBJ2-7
CATLSGATYEQYF
TGTGCCACCCTCAGCGGAGCCACCTACGAGCAGTACTTC
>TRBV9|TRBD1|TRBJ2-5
CASSVEGQGTETQYF
TGTGCCAGCAGCGTAGAGGGACAGGGAACGGAGACCCAGTACTTC
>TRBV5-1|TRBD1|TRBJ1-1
CASSSGLTGTNTEAFF
TGCGCCAGCAGCTCAGGACTGACAGGGACGAACACTGAAGCTTTCTTT
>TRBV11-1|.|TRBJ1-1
CASSQRGGTEAFF
TGTGCCAGCAGCCAGCGGGGCGGAACTGAAGCTTTCTTT
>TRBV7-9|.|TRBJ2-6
CASSLVSSGANVLTF
TGTGCCAGCAGCTTAGTTAGCTCTGGGGCCAACGTCCTGACTTTC
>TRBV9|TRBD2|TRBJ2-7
CASSRGSGVSYEQYF
TGTGCCAGCAGCCGAGGTAGCGGGGTTTCCTACGAGCAGTACTTC
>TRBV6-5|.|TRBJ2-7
CASRSTVTTYEQYF
TGTGCCAGCAGATCGACAGTTACGACCTACGAGCAGTACTTC
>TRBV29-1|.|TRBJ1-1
CSVEDLVGANTEAFF
TGCAGCGTTGAAGATCTAGTGGGGGCGAACACTGAAGCTTTCTTT
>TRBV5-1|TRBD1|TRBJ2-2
CASSLIGQGATTGELFF
TGCGCCAGCAGCTTGATTGGACAGGGGGCTACGACCGGGGAGCTGTTTTTT
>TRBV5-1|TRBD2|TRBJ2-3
CASSLNGRAIGTQYF
TGCGCCAGCAGCTTGAACGGGAGGGCCATTGGTACGCAGTATTTT
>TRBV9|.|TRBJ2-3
CASSVSGRTTDTQYF
TGTGCCAGCAGCGTATCCGGGAGAACCACAGATACGCAGTATTTT
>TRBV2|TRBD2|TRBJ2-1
CASSSTSGEQFF
TGTGCCAGCAGTTCGACTAGCGGTGAGCAGTTCTTC
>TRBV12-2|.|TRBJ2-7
CASRLATGTSDYEQYF
TGTGCAAGTCGCTTAGCGACGGGGACTAGCGATTACGAGCAGTACTTC
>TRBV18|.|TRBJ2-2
CASSRAANLTGELFF
TGTGCCAGCTCACGTGCCGCTAACCTTACCGGGGAGCTGTTTTTT
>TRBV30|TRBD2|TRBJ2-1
CALTARTSYRYNEQFF
TGTGCCTTGACAGCGAGGACTAGTTATCGGTACAATGAGCAGTTCTTC
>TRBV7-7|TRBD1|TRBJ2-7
CASSPDRGSEQYF
TGTGCCAGCAGCCCAGACAGGGGCAGCGAGCAGTACTTC
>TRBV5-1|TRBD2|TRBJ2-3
CASSRGTSGLTDTQYF
TGCGCCAGCAGCCGTGGGACTAGCGGGCTCACAGATACGCAGTATTTT
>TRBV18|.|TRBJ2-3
CASSPQTARTDTQYF
TGTGCCAGCTCACCACAGACAGCCCGCACAGATACGCAGTATTTT
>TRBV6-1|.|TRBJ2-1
CASSEGRHMQFF
TGTGCCAGCAGTGAAGGAAGACACATGCAGTTCTTC
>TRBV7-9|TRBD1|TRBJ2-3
CASSPGQGADTQYF
TGTGCCAGCAGCCCCGGACAGGGGGCAGATACGCAGTATTTT
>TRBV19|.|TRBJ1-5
CATRRKGNQPQHF
TGTGCCACCAGGAGAAAGGGGAATCAGCCCCAGCATTTT
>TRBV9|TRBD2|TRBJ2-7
CASSATSGAYEQYF
TGTGCCAGCAGCGCGACTAGCGGGGCCTACGAGCAGTACTTC